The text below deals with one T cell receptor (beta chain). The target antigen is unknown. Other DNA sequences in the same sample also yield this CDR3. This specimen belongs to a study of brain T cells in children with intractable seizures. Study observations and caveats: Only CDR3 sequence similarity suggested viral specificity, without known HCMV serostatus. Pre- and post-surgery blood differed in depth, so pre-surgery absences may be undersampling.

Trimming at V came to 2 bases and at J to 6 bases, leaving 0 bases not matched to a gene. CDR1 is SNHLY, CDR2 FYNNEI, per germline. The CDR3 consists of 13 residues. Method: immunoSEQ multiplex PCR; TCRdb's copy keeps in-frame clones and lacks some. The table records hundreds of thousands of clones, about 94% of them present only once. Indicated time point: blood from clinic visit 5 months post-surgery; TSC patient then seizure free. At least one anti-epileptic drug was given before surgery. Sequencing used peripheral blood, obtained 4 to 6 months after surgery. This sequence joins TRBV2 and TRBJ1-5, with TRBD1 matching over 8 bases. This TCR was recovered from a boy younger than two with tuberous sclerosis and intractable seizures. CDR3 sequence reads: CASSEQGAQPQHF. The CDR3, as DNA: TGTGCCAGCAGTGAACAGGGGGCTCAGCCCCAGCATTTT. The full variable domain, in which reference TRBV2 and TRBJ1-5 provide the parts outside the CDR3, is EPEVTQTPSHQVTQMGQEVILRCVPISNHLYFYWYRQILGQKVEFLVSFYNNEISEKSEIFDDQFSVERPDGSNFTLKIRSTKLEDSAMYFCASSEQGAQPQHFGDGTRLSIL.